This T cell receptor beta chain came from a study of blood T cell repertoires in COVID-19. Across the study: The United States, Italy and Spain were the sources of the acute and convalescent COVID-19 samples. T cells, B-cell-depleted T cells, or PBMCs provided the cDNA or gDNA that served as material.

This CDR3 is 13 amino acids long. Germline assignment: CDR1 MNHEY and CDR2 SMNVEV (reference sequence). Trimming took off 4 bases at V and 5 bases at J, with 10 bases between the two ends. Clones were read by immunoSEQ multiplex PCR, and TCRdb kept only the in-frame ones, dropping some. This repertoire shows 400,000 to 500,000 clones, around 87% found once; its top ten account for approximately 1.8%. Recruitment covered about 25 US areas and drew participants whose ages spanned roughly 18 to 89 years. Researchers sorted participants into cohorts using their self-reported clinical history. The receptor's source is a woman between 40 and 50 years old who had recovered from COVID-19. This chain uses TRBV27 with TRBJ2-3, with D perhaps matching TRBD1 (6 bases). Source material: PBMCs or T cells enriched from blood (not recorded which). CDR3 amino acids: CASSYRAGDTQYF. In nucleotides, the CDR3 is TGTGCCAGCAGTTACAGGGCGGGAGATACGCAGTATTTT.